The 27 T cell receptor beta chains in this list originate from one sample, sequenced in a study of early T cells in non-severe SARS-CoV-2 infection. A single record per CDR3 protein comes from TCRdb applying MiXCR to the 5' RACE reads. The sample carries 35,000 to 45,000 distinct CDR3 sequences, roughly 6.8% recorded once. This specimen consisted of whole blood, obtained at baseline. These receptors were taken from an adult who was a healthcare worker with PCR-confirmed SARS-CoV-2 infection or an uninfected control (not recorded which).

This clonotype occurred many times. The chain uses TRBV28 and TRBJ2-7, with D hard to call. CDR1 and CDR2 (germline): MDHEN, SYDVKM. V lost 5 bases, J lost 3 bases, and 11 bases lay in between. The CDR3 has 13 amino acids. The CDR3 is CASSLGRNYEQYF. CDR3 coding DNA: TGTGCCAGCAGTCTCGGACGGAACTACGAGCAGTACTTC.

This clonotype was counted between two and nine times. The gene calls are TRBV27 and TRBJ2-7; 8 nucleotides align to TRBD1. CDR1 is MNHEY and CDR2 is SMNVEV in the germline V gene (reference sequence). This CDR3 contains 14 residues. J was trimmed by 6 bases and V by 6 bases; bases with no gene match: 10. In DNA, the CDR3 is TGTGCCAGCAGCAGAAGGACAGGGAATGGCGAGCAGTACTTC. Protein: CASSRRTGNGEQYF.

This clonotype was seen more than once but under ten times. The chain employs TRBV27 and TRBJ2-7, with unresolved D. Deletions cut 2 bases from V and 5 bases from J, with 10 bases between. The V gene's germline CDR1 is MNHEY and CDR2 SMNVEV (reference sequence). CDR3 length: 13 residues. The CDR3 protein is CASSLGPWDEQYF. The CDR3 bases are TGTGCCAGCAGTTTAGGCCCCTGGGACGAGCAGTACTTC.

This clonotype was observed a few times. CDR3 residues: CASSQRTSITGELFF. CDR3 nucleotides: TGTGCCAGCAGCCAAAGGACTAGCATCACCGGGGAGCTGTTTTTT. V gene TRBV3-1 combines with J gene TRBJ2-2, with 8 bases matching TRBD2. CDR1 and CDR2 from the germline V gene are LGHDT and YNNKEL (reference sequence). Unmatched junction bases numbered 3, after V lost 2 bases and J lost 4 bases. CDR3 length: 15 amino acids.

At least ten counts were recorded for this clonotype. V is TRBV6-5 and J is TRBJ1-1, with D unresolved. The germline V gene has CDR1 MNHEY and CDR2 SVGAGI. V was shortened by 5 bases and J by 4 bases, with 11 bases between the two germline ends. This CDR3 region has 13 residues. The CDR3 reads CASSLGRRTEAFF. The CDR3, as DNA: TGTGCCAGCAGTCTTGGACGGCGCACTGAAGCTTTCTTT.

The V call is TRBV7-3, the J call TRBJ2-2; possible D gene TRBD1, 6 bases. From germline, CDR1 is SGHTA and CDR2 FQGTGA. Trimming removed 5 bases from V and 4 bases from J, with 11 bases in between. There are 14 residues in the CDR3. The CDR3 is CASSPGQSTGELFF. DNA of the CDR3: TGTGCCAGCAGCCCAGGACAGTCCACCGGGGAGCTGTTTTTT.

The CDR3 sequence is CASSFRQGPTDTQYF. For the CDR3, the DNA is TGCGCCAGCAGCTTTCGACAGGGCCCAACAGATACGCAGTATTTT. This chain uses TRBV5-1 with TRBJ2-3; 7 positions match TRBD1. Per germline, CDR1 SGHRS and CDR2 YFSETQ. This CDR3 contains 15 residues. V was clipped by 2 bases and J by 3 bases; unmatched bases: 6.

In its sample, this clonotype was seen many times. This chain links TRBV10-3 with TRBJ2-7, with TRBD2 as a possible D gene (5 bases). V lost 7 bases and J lost 5, with 21 bases in between. The CDR3 is 15 amino acids. Per the germline V gene, CDR1 is ENHRY and CDR2 is SYGVKD. This chain's CDR3 is CAINSRGRTFNEQYF. For the CDR3, the DNA is TGTGCCATCAACTCTCGCGGCAGGACTTTTAACGAGCAGTACTTC.

This clonotype has only a few counts. The rearrangement joins TRBV4-1 to TRBJ2-1; 7 nucleotides align to TRBD2. CDR1 is MGHRA, CDR2 YSYEKL, per germline. The CDR3 consists of 15 residues. J lost 6 bases, V lost 4 bases, and 9 bases had no gene match. The CDR3 sequence is CASSPEPLAGNEQFF. CDR3 nucleotide sequence: TGCGCCAGCAGCCCCGAGCCTTTAGCGGGCAATGAGCAGTTCTTC.

This clonotype was counted ten times or more. The chain recombines TRBV2 with TRBJ2-1, with 8 bases that match TRBD2. V trimming: 2 bases; J trimming: 1 base; junction bases outside the gene matches: 4. This CDR3 has 16 residues. CDR1 and CDR2 (germline): SNHLY, FYNNEI. CDR3 nucleotides: TGTGCCAGCAGTGAACTGAGCGGGAGTTCCTACAATGAGCAGTTCTTC. Its translation: CASSELSGSSYNEQFF.

J is TRBJ2-3 and V is TRBV7-8; D might be TRBD1 (5 bases). TRBJ1-5 explains the end of the DNA better; the J call may be wrong. The CDR3 sequence is 15 residues long. Germline V gene lookup returns CDR1 SGHVS and CDR2 FQNEAQ. The CDR3 DNA reads TGTGCCAGCAGCTTAATGCAAAATATAGGGGATACGCAGCATTTT. Its translation: CASSLMQNIGDTQHF.

V usage is TRBV30 and J usage is TRBJ1-3, with D perhaps matching TRBD1 (6 bases). Germline loops: CDR1 GTSNPN, CDR2 SVGIG (reference sequence). Trimming cost V 1 base and J 9 bases, with 16 bases left between them. This CDR3 region has 14 residues. The CDR3 bases are TGTGCCTGGAGTGGGGTACAGGGCATTGGCACCATATATTTT. Translation gives CAWSGVQGIGTIYF.

This clonotype was seen just once. This may be a read error, as it is one base from a much larger clone. This chain uses TRBV20-1 with TRBJ2-7, with TRBD1 matching 7 bases. J was trimmed by 3 bases and V by 0 bases; bases with no gene match: 8. Germline CDR1 and CDR2: DFQATT and SNEGSKA (reference sequence). The CDR3 is 15 residues long. The chain's CDR3 is CSARDCHRGFYEQYF. DNA for the CDR3: TGCAGTGCTAGAGATTGCCACAGGGGCTTCTACGAGCAGTACTTC.

A word on this clonotype: This may come from a read error, since a much larger clone is one base off. The rearrangement links TRBV4-1 to TRBJ2-7, with D tentatively TRBD1 (6 bases). Germline CDR1 MGHRA, CDR2 YSYEKL. This CDR3 has 16 residues. CDR3 residues: CASSQDGGQASCEQYF. The CDR3 DNA sequence: TGCGCCAGCAGCCAAGATGGGGGACAAGCCTCCTGCGAGCAGTACTTC.

The chain carries TRBV13 and TRBJ2-2; D is unresolved. CDR3 length: 12 residues. Germline CDR1 PRHDT, CDR2 FYEKMQ (reference sequence). V lost 3 bases and J lost 4, with 3 bases in between. CDR3 bases: TGTGCCAGCAGCTTTAGCACCGGGGAGCTGTTTTTT. Its translation is CASSFSTGELFF.

This clonotype was counted many times. J is TRBJ2-7 and V is TRBV7-3; 9 bases are shared with TRBD1. The trim removed 5 bases at V and 6 bases at J, leaving 5 bases unmatched. Germline loops: CDR1 SGHTA, CDR2 FQGTGA. There are 13 residues in the CDR3. Here the CDR3 DNA reads TGTGCCAGCAGCCAGCGACAGGGGGTCGAGCAGTACTTC. Translated: CASSQRQGVEQYF.

The J gene is TRBJ2-7, the V gene TRBV7-2; 11 bases fit TRBD2. J lost 9 bases, V lost 5 bases, and 9 bases had no gene match. Germline CDR1 and CDR2: SGHTA and FQGNSA. CDR3 length: 14 amino acids. The DNA of the CDR3 is TGTGCCAGCAGCGTAGGACTAGCGGGTCGCGCGCAGTACTTC. Protein sequence: CASSVGLAGRAQYF. The whole variable domain, remainder taken from reference TRBV7-2 and TRBJ2-7, is GAGVSQSPSNKVTEKGKDVELRCDPISGHTALYWYRQSLGQGLEFLIYFQGNSAPDKSGLPSDRFSAERTGGSVSTLTIQRTQQEDSAVYLCASSVGLAGRAQYFGPGTRLTVT.

This clonotype was seen a handful of times. This chain joins TRBV9 and TRBJ2-3, with D perhaps assigned TRBD1 or TRBD2 (5 bases each). CDR1 and CDR2 from the germline V gene are SGDLS and YYNGEE. The germline V and J ends were trimmed by 0 bases and 6 bases, with 14 bases remaining between them. The CDR3 totals 15 residues. The CDR3 DNA is TGTGCCAGCAGCGTAGCGGGGCCCCTAGTGGATACGCAGTATTTT. Its translation is CASSVAGPLVDTQYF. Full variable domain (missing parts from reference TRBV9 and TRBJ2-3): DSGVTQTPKHLITATGQRVTLRCSPRSGDLSVYWYQQSLDQGLQFLIQYYNGEERAKGNILERFSAQQFPDLHSELNLSSLELGDSALYFCASSVAGPLVDTQYFGPGTRLTVL.

This clonotype showed up just a few times. The chain couples TRBV29-1 to TRBJ2-5, with a weak D call TRBD2 (7 bases). The V gene's germline CDR1 is SQVTM and CDR2 ANQGSEA. CDR3 size: 15 residues. V lost 4 bases, J lost 2 bases, and 17 bases lay in between. The chain's CDR3 is CSVGAGRGVQETQYF. CDR3 nucleotides: TGCAGCGTTGGAGCAGGGAGGGGGGTACAAGAGACCCAGTACTTC.

By share, this clonotype ranks as medium-sized. CDR3 sequence reads: CASSQTAGNTIYF. For the CDR3, the DNA is TGCGCCAGCAGCCAGACTGCTGGAAACACCATATATTTT. This sequence joins TRBV4-1 and TRBJ1-3; no clear D gene. The CDR3 is made up of 13 amino acids. Trimming took off 3 bases at V and 2 bases at J, with 5 bases between the two ends. Germline CDR1 is MGHRA and CDR2 is YSYEKL.

This clonotype was observed a handful of times. The gene calls are TRBV19 and TRBJ2-1; a possible D gene is TRBD2 (6 bases). V dropped 9 bases and J dropped 1 base, with 13 bases sitting between them. Germline loops: CDR1 LNHDA, CDR2 SQIVND (reference sequence). This CDR3 has 14 residues. Here the CDR3 reads CASRRRESYNEQFF. The CDR3 nucleotides are TGTGCCAGCAGACGTCGGGAGTCCTACAATGAGCAGTTCTTC. Using reference TRBV19 and TRBJ2-1 for the parts outside the CDR3, the full variable domain is DGGITQSPKYLFRKEGQNVTLSCEQNLNHDAMYWYRQDPGQGLRLIYYSQIVNDFQKGDIAEGYSVSREKKESFPLTVTSAQKNPTAFYLCASRRRESYNEQFFGPGTRLTVL.

The V and J genes are TRBV5-4 and TRBJ1-6; the match to TRBD1 covers 8 bases. The germline V gene has CDR1 SGHNT and CDR2 YYREEE (reference sequence). V lost 4 bases, J lost 7 bases, and 13 bases stayed unmatched. The CDR3 has 17 residues. Written as DNA, the CDR3 is TGTGCCAGCAGCCTAAGTCCGGCAGGGGGCTCGAATTCACCCCTCCACTTT. This codes for CASSLSPAGGSNSPLHF.

The V gene is TRBV30, the J gene TRBJ2-7; 11 positions match TRBD2. The germline CDR1 and CDR2 sequences are GTSNPN and SVGIG (reference sequence). The trim removed 1 base at V and 5 bases at J, leaving 10 bases unmatched. This CDR3 contains 16 residues. The CDR3: CAWSGSSGRGYDEQYF. The CDR3 coding sequence is TGTGCCTGGAGTGGGAGTAGCGGGAGGGGGTACGACGAGCAGTACTTC.

This clonotype was recorded at least ten times. The V gene is TRBV5-1, the J gene TRBJ2-7, with 8 bases that match TRBD1. V was pared by 3 bases and J by 5 bases, with 7 bases of the junction left unmatched. The CDR3 spans 14 residues. Germline loops: CDR1 SGHRS, CDR2 YFSETQ. In DNA form, the CDR3 reads TGCGCCAGCAGCTCAGGGGGCGGGCTGGACGAGCAGTACTTC. It is translated as CASSSGGGLDEQYF.

With respect to this clonotype: Likely a read error: the CDR3 ends without its conserved phenylalanine or tryptophan. The chain couples TRBV28 to TRBJ2-7, with 7 positions matching TRBD1. The CDR3 runs to 15 residues. Germline loops: CDR1 MDHEN, CDR2 SYDVKM. The J segment lost 2 bases and the V segment lost 2 bases, leaving 6 bases of the junction unmatched. The CDR3 bases are TGTGCCAGCAGTTTACAGTGGCAGGGGGCCTACGAGCAGTACTCC. It translates to CASSLQWQGAYEQYS.

The CDR3 bases are TGTGCCACCGCGGGTGGGCCTAGCGACACAGATACGCAGTATTTT. Translated, it gives CATAGGPSDTDTQYF. This sequence joins TRBV24-1 and TRBJ2-3, with D perhaps TRBD2 (6 bases). Germline-derived CDR1 and CDR2 are KGHDR and SFDVKD. The CDR3 runs to 15 residues. V was shortened by 9 bases and J by 2 bases, with 17 bases between the two germline ends.

The chain carries TRBV20-1 and TRBJ1-2, with a possible D match to TRBD1 (5 bases). The germline V and J ends were trimmed by 6 bases and 6 bases, with 17 bases remaining between them. The CDR3 length is 13 residues. CDR1 DFQATT and CDR2 SNEGSKA come from the germline V gene (reference sequence). CDR3 bases: TGCAGTGCCGGGGACCTCATACCCCATGGCTACACCTTC. Translated, it gives CSAGDLIPHGYTF.